These T cell receptor beta chains were read from a single sample in a study of control samples from healthy donors and cancer patients. Repertoires were generated with immunoSEQ multiplex PCR, while TCRdb's copy carries only in-frame clones and drops some. The sample records about 24,000 clones, roughly four fifths being singletons. The sample consisted of PBMCs. These TCRs come from a man in his 60s with head and neck cancer. The CDR3 runs from the conserved cysteine through the conserved F or W. The D gene is left open where the match is weak. The size field is filled for only some rows; it gives once, few, many or a size class.

TRBD1	TRBV13	TRBJ1-1	.	CASSIGTGGAKTEAFF	TGTGCCAGCAGCATCGGGACAGGGGGCGCGAAGACTGAAGCTTTCTTT
.	TRBV7-2	TRBJ2-7	.	CASSSTGSYEQYF	TGTGCCAGCAGCTCTACAGGGTCCTACGAGCAGTACTTC
.	TRBV21-1	TRBJ1-2	once	CASSKGISTGEGGYTF	TGTGCCAGCAGCAAAGGGATTTCGACAGGCGAGGGTGGCTACACCTTC
.	TRBV5-1	TRBJ1-1	.	CASSMTGLMNTEAFF	TGCGCCAGCAGTATGACAGGTCTAATGAACACTGAAGCTTTCTTT
TRBD1	TRBV11-3	TRBJ1-2	.	CASSPMDRGYGYTF	TGTGCCAGCAGCCCTATGGACAGGGGGTATGGCTACACCTTC
TRBD1	TRBV7-2	TRBJ2-7	few	CASSRPPGQGSPYEQYF	TGTGCCAGCAGCCGGCCTCCGGGACAGGGGAGCCCCTACGAGCAGTACTTC
.	TRBV7-2	TRBJ2-7	once	CASSNNRVSYEQYF	TGTGCCAGCAGCAACAACCGGGTCTCTTACGAGCAGTACTTC
.	TRBV5-5	TRBJ2-1	.	CASSFVWQTNEQFF	TGTGCCAGCAGCTTTGTGTGGCAGACCAATGAGCAGTTCTTC
TRBD2	TRBV19	TRBJ2-5	.	CASSISGGGAVETQYF	TGTGCCAGTAGTATATCGGGCGGGGGGGCAGTAGAGACCCAGTACTTC
.	TRBV5-5	TRBJ2-7	.	CASSLESSSDGRF	TGTGCCAGCAGCTTGGAAAGCAGTTCGGACGGCAGATTC
.	TRBV6-1	TRBJ2-3	once	CASSEVGYTDTQYF	TGTGCCAGCAGTGAGGTAGGCTACACAGATACGCAGTATTTT
TRBD1	TRBV5-4	TRBJ2-7	once	CASRGQGAREQYF	TGTGCCAGCAGAGGACAGGGGGCGCGTGAGCAGTACTTC
.	TRBV11-2	TRBJ1-2	.	CASSLVERWNYGYTF	TGTGCCAGCAGCTTAGTAGAACGGTGGAACTATGGCTACACCTTC
.	TRBV29-1	TRBJ2-1	.	CSPGGGGQFF	TGCAGCCCCGGAGGGGGGGGGCAGTTCTTC
.	TRBV2	TRBJ1-5	few	CASSPPWAGQPQHF	TGTGCCAGCAGCCCGCCATGGGCGGGACAGCCCCAGCATTTT
.	TRBV5-1	TRBJ2-7	.	CASSGLGSGTSYEQYF	TGCGCCAGCAGCGGCCTCGGATCTGGAACCTCCTACGAGCAGTACTTC
TRBD2	TRBV7-8	TRBJ2-2	.	CASSLRVASGNTGELFF	TGTGCCAGCAGCTTAAGGGTCGCTAGCGGGAACACCGGGGAGCTGTTTTTT
.	TRBV27	TRBJ1-1	few	CASSPFMNTEAFF	TGTGCCAGCAGTCCCTTCATGAACACTGAAGCTTTCTTT
.	TRBV19	TRBJ2-1	.	CASSRGDNYNEQFF	TGTGCCAGTAGTCGGGGGGACAACTACAATGAGCAGTTCTTC
TRBD2	TRBV7-6	TRBJ2-5	once	CASSRAGVTQETQYF	TGTGCCAGCTCACGTGCGGGGGTGACACAAGAGACCCAGTACTTC
.	TRBV9	TRBJ2-3	.	CASSRTYTDTQYF	TGTGCCAGCAGTAGGACTTACACAGATACGCAGTATTTT
TRBD1	TRBV29-1	TRBJ2-1	.	CSVRGTGAYNEQFF	TGCAGCGTTAGAGGGACAGGAGCCTACAATGAGCAGTTCTTC
.	TRBV25-1	TRBJ2-7	.	CASSDIRGQYEQYF	TGTGCCAGCAGTGATATTAGGGGCCAGTACGAGCAGTACTTC
TRBD2	TRBV2	TRBJ2-1	.	CASSVTSSGRSSYNEQFF	TGTGCCAGCAGTGTAACGTCTAGCGGGAGGAGCTCCTACAATGAGCAGTTCTTC
TRBD2	TRBV5-4	TRBJ2-5	once	CASSLELAGGETQYF	TGTGCCAGCAGCTTGGAACTAGCGGGAGGAGAGACCCAGTACTTC
.	TRBV10-3	TRBJ2-7	.	CAISEGIPSYEQYF	TGTGCCATCAGTGAAGGAATTCCCTCCTACGAGCAGTACTTC